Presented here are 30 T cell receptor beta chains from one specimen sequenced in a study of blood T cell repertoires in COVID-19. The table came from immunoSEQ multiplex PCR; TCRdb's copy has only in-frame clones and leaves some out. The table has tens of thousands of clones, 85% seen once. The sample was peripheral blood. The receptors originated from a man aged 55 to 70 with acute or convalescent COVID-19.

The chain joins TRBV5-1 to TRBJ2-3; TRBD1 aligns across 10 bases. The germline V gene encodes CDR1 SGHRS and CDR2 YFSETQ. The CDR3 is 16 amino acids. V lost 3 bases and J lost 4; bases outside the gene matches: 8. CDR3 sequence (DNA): TGCGCCAGCAGCTCCTCCGGGACAGGGGTAGCAGATACGCAGTATTTT. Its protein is CASSSSGTGVADTQYF.

CDR3 sequence: CASSLRRGEKLFF. CDR3 nucleotides: TGTGCCAGCAGTCTTCGAAGGGGTGAAAAACTGTTTTTT. The J gene is TRBJ1-4, the V gene TRBV27; the D gene is possibly TRBD1 (5 bases). The CDR3 loop spans 13 amino acids. Germline assignment: CDR1 MNHEY and CDR2 SMNVEV (reference sequence). Trimming removed 5 bases from V and 7 bases from J, with 11 bases in between.

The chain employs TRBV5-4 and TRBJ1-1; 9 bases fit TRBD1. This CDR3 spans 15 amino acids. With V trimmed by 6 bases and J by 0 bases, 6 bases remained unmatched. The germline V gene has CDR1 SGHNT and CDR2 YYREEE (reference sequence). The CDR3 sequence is CASNTGGSLNTEAFF. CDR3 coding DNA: TGTGCCAGCAATACAGGGGGCAGCCTGAACACTGAAGCTTTCTTT.

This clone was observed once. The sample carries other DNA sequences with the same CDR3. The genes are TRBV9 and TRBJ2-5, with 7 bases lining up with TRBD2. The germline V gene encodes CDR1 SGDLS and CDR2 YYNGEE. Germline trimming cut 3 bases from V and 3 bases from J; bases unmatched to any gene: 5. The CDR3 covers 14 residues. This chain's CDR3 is CASSGAGREETQYF. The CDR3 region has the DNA TGTGCCAGCAGCGGAGCGGGGAGAGAAGAGACCCAGTACTTC.

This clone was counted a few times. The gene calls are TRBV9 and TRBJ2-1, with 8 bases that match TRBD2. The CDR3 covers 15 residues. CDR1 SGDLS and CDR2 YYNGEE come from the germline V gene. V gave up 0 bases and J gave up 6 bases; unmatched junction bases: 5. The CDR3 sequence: CASSVGQGLGNEQFF. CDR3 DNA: TGTGCCAGCAGCGTAGGGCAGGGACTAGGCAATGAGCAGTTCTTC.

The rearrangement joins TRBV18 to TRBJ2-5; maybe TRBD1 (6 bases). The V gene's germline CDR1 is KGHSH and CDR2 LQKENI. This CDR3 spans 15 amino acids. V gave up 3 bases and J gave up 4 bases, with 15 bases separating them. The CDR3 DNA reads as TGTGCCAGCTCACCGGCCGTTAACAGGGTAGAGACCCAGTACTTC. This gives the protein CASSPAVNRVETQYF.

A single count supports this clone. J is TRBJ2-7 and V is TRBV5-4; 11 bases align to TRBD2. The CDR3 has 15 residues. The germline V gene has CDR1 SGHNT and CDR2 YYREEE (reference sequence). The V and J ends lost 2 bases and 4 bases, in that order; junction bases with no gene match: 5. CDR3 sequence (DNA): TGTGCCAGCAGCTTTGGGATAGCGGGAGGGTACGAGCAGTACTTC. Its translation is CASSFGIAGGYEQYF. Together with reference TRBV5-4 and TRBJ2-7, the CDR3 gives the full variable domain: ETGVTQSPTHLIKTRGQQVTLRCSSQSGHNTVSWYQQALGQGPQFIFQYYREEENGRGNFPPRFSGLQFPNYSSELNVNALELDDSALYLCASSFGIAGGYEQYFGPGTRLTVT.

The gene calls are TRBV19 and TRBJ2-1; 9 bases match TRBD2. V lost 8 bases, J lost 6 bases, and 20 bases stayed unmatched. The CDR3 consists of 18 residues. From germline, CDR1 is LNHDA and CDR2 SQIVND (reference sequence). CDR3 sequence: CASFGGSSGRWRRNEQFF. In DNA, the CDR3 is TGTGCCAGTTTTGGAGGGAGTAGCGGGAGATGGAGGCGCAATGAGCAGTTCTTC.

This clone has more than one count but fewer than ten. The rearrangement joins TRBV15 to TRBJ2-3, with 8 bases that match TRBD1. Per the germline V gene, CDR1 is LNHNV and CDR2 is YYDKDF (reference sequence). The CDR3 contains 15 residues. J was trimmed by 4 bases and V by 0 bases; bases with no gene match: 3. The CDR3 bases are TGTGCCACCAGCAGAGAGTCAGGGGGCCCAGATACGCAGTATTTT. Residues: CATSRESGGPDTQYF. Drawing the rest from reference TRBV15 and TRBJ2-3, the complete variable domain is DAMVIQNPRYQVTQFGKPVTLSCSQTLNHNVMYWYQQKSSQAPKLLFHYYDKDFNNEADTPDNFQSRRPNTSFCFLDIRSPGLGDTAMYLCATSRESGGPDTQYFGPGTRLTVL.

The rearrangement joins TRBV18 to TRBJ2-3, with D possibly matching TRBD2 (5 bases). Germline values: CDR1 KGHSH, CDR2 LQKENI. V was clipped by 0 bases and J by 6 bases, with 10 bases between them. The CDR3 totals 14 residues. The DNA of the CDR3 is TGTGCCAGCTCACCACCGGGGAGTCGGGATACGCAGTATTTT. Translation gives CASSPPGSRDTQYF.

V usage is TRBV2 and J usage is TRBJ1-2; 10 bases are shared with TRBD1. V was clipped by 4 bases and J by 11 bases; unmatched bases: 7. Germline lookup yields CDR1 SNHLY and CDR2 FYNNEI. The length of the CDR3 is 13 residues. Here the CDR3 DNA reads TGTGCCAGCAGTGTGAGACAGGGGGCTCGATACACCTTC. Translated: CASSVRQGARYTF.

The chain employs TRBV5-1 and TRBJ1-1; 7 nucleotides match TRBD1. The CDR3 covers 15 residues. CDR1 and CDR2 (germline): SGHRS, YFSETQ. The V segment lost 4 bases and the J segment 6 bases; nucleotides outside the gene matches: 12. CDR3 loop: CASSRRDRASPEAFF. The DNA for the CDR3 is TGCGCCAGCAGCCGTCGCGACAGGGCATCACCTGAAGCTTTCTTT.

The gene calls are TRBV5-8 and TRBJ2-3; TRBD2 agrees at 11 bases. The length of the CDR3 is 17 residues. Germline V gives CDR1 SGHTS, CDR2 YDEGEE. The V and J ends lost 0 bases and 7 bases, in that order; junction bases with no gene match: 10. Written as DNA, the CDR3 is TGTGCCAGCAGCTTGGGCGGCGCGACTAGCGGGGTACATACGCAGTATTTT. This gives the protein CASSLGGATSGVHTQYF.

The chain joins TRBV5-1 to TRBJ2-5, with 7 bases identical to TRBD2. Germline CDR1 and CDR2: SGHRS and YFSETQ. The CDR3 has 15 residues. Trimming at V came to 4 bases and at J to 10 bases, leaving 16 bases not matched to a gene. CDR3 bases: TGCGCCAGCAGCCCCACCCAAGCGGGGACCTCATACCAGTACTTC. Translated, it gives CASSPTQAGTSYQYF. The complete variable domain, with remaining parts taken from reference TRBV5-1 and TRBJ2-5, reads KAGVTQTPRYLIKTRGQQVTLSCSPISGHRSVSWYQQTPGQGLQFLFEYFSETQRNKGNFPGRFSGRQFSNSRSEMNVSTLELGDSALYLCASSPTQAGTSYQYFGPGTRLLVL.

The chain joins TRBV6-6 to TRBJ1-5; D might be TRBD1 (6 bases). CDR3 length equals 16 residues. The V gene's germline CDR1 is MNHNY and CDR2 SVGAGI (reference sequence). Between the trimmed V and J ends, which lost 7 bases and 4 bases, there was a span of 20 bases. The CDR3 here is CASNDRRRPYNQPQHF. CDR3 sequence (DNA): TGTGCCAGCAACGACAGGCGCCGCCCTTATAATCAGCCCCAGCATTTT.

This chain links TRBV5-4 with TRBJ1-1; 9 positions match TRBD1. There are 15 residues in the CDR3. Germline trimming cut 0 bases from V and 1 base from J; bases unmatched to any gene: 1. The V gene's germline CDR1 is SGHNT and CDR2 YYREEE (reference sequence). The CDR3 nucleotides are TGTGCCAGCAGCTTGGGACAGGGGGGGAACACTGAAGCTTTCTTT. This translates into CASSLGQGGNTEAFF.

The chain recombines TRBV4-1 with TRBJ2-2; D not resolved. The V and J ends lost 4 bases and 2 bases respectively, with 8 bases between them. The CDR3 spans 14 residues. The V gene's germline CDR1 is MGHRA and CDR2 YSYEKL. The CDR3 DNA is TGCGCCAGCAGCCCCCTACCAAACACCGGGGAGCTGTTTTTT. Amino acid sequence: CASSPLPNTGELFF.

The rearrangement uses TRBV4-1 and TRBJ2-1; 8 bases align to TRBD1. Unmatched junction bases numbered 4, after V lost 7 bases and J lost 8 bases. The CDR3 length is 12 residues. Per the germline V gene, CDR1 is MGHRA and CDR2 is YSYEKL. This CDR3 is CASTNRGYEQFF. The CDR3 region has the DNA TGCGCCAGCACTAACAGGGGGTATGAGCAGTTCTTC.

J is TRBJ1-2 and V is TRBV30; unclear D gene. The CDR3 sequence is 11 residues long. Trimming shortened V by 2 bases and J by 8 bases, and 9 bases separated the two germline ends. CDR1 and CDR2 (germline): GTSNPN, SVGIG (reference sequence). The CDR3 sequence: CAWSREGGYTF. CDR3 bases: TGTGCCTGGAGTAGGGAGGGAGGCTACACCTTC.

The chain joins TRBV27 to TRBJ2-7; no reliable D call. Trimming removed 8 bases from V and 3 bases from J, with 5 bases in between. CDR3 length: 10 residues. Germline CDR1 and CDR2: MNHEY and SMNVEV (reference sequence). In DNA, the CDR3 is TGTGCCAGCGGAGACTACGAGCAGTACTTC. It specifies CASGDYEQYF.

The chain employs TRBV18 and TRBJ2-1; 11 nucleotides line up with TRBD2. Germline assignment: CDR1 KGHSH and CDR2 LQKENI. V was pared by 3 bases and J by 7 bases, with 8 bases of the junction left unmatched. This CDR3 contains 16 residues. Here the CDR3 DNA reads TGTGCCAGCTCACCGGAACTAGCGGGAGTCATTAATGAGCAGTTCTTC. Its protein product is CASSPELAGVINEQFF.

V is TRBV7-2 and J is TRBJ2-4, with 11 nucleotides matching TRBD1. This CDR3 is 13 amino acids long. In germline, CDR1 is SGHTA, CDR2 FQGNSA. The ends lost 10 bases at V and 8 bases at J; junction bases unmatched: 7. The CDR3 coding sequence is TGTGCCACCGAGCCGGGACAGGGGGACATTCAGTACTTC. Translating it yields CATEPGQGDIQYF.

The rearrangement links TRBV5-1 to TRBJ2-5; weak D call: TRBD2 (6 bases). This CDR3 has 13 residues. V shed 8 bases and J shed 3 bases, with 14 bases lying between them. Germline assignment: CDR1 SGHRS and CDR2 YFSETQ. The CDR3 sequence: CASQVAGKETQYF. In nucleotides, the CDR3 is TGCGCCAGTCAAGTCGCGGGGAAAGAGACCCAGTACTTC.

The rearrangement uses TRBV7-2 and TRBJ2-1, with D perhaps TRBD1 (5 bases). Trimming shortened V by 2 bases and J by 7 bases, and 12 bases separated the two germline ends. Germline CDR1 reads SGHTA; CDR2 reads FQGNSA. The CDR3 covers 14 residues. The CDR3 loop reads CASSLRQQGNEQFF. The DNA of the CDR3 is TGTGCCAGCAGCTTACGACAGCAAGGGAATGAGCAGTTCTTC.

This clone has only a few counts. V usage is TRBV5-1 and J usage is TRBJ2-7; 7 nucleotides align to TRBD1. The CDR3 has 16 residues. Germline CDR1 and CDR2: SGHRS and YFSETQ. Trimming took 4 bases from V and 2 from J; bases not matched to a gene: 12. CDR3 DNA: TGCGCCAGCAGCAAAGGGACAGTAGCTAGCACCTACGAGCAGTACTTC. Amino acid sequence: CASSKGTVASTYEQYF.

The DNA of the CDR3 is TGTGCCAGCAGCTTGGAGCGGGGGGAGTCCTACAATGAGCAGTTCTTC. This encodes CASSLERGESYNEQFF. The gene calls are TRBV7-2 and TRBJ2-1; 9 bases are shared with TRBD2. The CDR3 length is 16 residues. The V and J ends lost 3 bases and 1 base, in that order; junction bases with no gene match: 4. Germline V CDR1 and CDR2: SGHTA, FQGNSA.

The CDR3 DNA reads TGTGCCAGCATTATGGGACAGCACTATGGCTACACCTTC. Translating gives CASIMGQHYGYTF. The chain carries TRBV2 and TRBJ1-2; 7 bases fit TRBD1. There are 13 residues in the CDR3. After removal of 7 bases from V and 3 bases from J, the junction contained 5 bases not matched to a gene. From germline, CDR1 is SNHLY and CDR2 FYNNEI. Supplemented by reference TRBV2 and TRBJ1-2, the full variable domain reads EPEVTQTPSHQVTQMGQEVILRCVPISNHLYFYWYRQILGQKVEFLVSFYNNEISEKSEIFDDQFSVERPDGSNFTLKIRSTKLEDSAMYFCASIMGQHYGYTFGSGTRLTVV.

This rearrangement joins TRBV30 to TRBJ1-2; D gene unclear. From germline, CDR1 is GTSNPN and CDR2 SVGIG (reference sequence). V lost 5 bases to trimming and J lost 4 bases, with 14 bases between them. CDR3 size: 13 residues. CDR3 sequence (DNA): TGTGCCTGGCGGGGTCAGGTATCCTATGGCTACACCTTC. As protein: CAWRGQVSYGYTF.

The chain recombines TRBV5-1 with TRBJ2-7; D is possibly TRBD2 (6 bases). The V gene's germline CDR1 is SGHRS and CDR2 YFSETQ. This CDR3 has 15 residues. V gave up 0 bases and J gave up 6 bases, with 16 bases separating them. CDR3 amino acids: CASSLDGRGSGEQYF. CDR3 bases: TGCGCCAGCAGCTTGGATGGTCGGGGGTCCGGCGAGCAGTACTTC.

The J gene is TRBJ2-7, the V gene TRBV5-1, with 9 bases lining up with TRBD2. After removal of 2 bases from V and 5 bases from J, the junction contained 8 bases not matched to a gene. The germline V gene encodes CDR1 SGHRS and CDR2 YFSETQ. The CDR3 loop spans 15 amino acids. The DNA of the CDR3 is TGCGCCAGCAGCTTAATAGCGGGAGTGCCCCACGAGCAGTACTTC. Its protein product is CASSLIAGVPHEQYF.